This T cell receptor (beta chain) appears in the sequencing data of a study of PD-L1 blockade in urothelial cancer. As for the study in general: The median T cell count in blood samples was over 140,000.

General study points: Where pretreatment blood TCR clonality fell below the median, better survival was predicted.

Sequencing used immunoSEQ multiplex PCR; TCRdb keeps in-frame clones, though not all of them. The table records tens of thousands of clones, approximately 86% of them present only once. With regard to this clone: What it recognizes is unknown.

Time point defined: pretreatment peripheral blood. Sequences were derived from PBMCs, sampled around atezolizumab (anti-PD-L1) treatment. The receptor was isolated from a man aged 60 to 75 with urothelial cancer.

This CDR3 reads CTSRGAFLYEQYF. CDR3 bases: TGCACCAGCCGGGGGGCCTTTTTGTACGAGCAGTACTTC. This rearrangement joins TRBV1 to TRBJ2-7; TRBD2, the table's D call, lacks a check against the DNA. TRBV1 is recorded as a pseudogene. This CDR3 region has 13 residues.